Shown below are 15 T cell receptor beta chains from a single sample sequenced in a study of T cells in Graves' hyperthyroidism and ophthalmopathy. Amplification of TCR beta CDR3 regions was performed using RNA transcripts as template. The HTBI primer set served for first-round RT-PCR of the TCR CDR3. TCRdb called the multiplex PCR reads again in MiXCR, with one record for every CDR3 protein. The data contain some 770,000 distinct CDR3 sequences, less than 20% of them seen just once; the ten biggest clones take up around 8.1%. The material sequenced was blood. The receptors were sampled from a man younger than 30 with Graves' hyperthyroidism.

This rearrangement joins TRBV4-1 to TRBJ2-3; 7 bases align to TRBD1. There are 17 residues in the CDR3. Losses at the gene ends were 4 bases for V and 0 bases for J; bases not matched to a gene: 10. Germline CDR1 and CDR2: MGHRA and YSYEKL. DNA of the CDR3: TGCGCCAGCAGCCTGACAGGGAAATACACTAGCACAGATACGCAGTATTTT. Its translation: CASSLTGKYTSTDTQYF.

This clonotype turned up a few times. The chain links TRBV12-3 or TRBV12-4 to TRBJ2-1, with TRBD2 matching over 13 bases. CDR3 length equals 16 residues. V lost 8 bases, J lost 10 bases, and 14 bases stayed unmatched. Here the CDR3 DNA reads TGTGCCAGCCGCGACGGAACTAGCGGGAGGGTGCGGGAGCAGTTCTTC. Protein: CASRDGTSGRVREQFF.

The chain joins TRBV5-1 to TRBJ1-6, with unresolved D. The germline V gene has CDR1 SGHRS and CDR2 YFSETQ. The length of the CDR3 is 16 residues. V was clipped by 4 bases and J by 7 bases, with 18 bases between them. CDR3 residues: CASSLGNIDGNSPLHF. The CDR3 coding sequence is TGCGCCAGCAGCCTAGGAAACATCGATGGGAATTCACCCCTCCACTTT.

V and J are TRBV29-1 and TRBJ2-1; the match to TRBD2 covers 15 bases. The CDR3 runs 15 residues. Germline CDR1 and CDR2: SQVTM and ANQGSEA. J was trimmed by 9 bases and V by 8 bases; bases with no gene match: 11. CDR3 nucleotides: TGCAGCACCGCAGGACTAGCGGGAGGGCCAGGTGAGCAGTTCTTC. Its translation is CSTAGLAGGPGEQFF.

This clonotype has just a few counts. This chain links TRBV5-1 with TRBJ2-3; D remains unclear. V was clipped by 7 bases and J by 2 bases, with 14 bases between them. The CDR3 totals 14 residues. Germline V lookup: CDR1 SGHRS, CDR2 YFSETQ. For the CDR3, the DNA is TGCGCCAGCCGATCGGGTAGACCCACAGATACGCAGTATTTT. It specifies CASRSGRPTDTQYF. The full variable domain, with the rest looked up from reference TRBV5-1 and TRBJ2-3, is KAGVTQTPRYLIKTRGQQVTLSCSPISGHRSVSWYQQTPGQGLQFLFEYFSETQRNKGNFPGRFSGRQFSNSRSEMNVSTLELGDSALYLCASRSGRPTDTQYFGPGTRLTVL.

This clonotype was recorded at least ten times. The rearrangement joins TRBV6-5 to TRBJ2-3; D is unresolved. Germline V gene data show CDR1 as MNHEY and CDR2 as SVGAGI. The CDR3 is 16 amino acids. The V end was cut by 2 bases, the J end by 1 base, with 13 bases between. The CDR3 region is CASSYVADLRTDTQYF. The CDR3 DNA reads as TGTGCCAGCAGTTACGTTGCGGACCTCCGCACAGATACGCAGTATTTT.

The chain links TRBV12-5 to TRBJ1-5; the match to TRBD1 covers 7 bases. The CDR3 loop spans 17 amino acids. Germline V gene lookup returns CDR1 LGHNT and CDR2 FRNRAP. After removal of 0 bases from V and 7 bases from J, the junction contained 12 bases not matched to a gene. CDR3 sequence: CASGLVAVGQRGQPQHF. CDR3 DNA sequence: TGTGCTAGTGGTTTGGTAGCGGTGGGACAGCGTGGGCAGCCCCAGCATTTT.

This clonotype appeared once. The CDR3 spells CASSVRSEGTDTQYF. The CDR3 DNA reads as TGTGCCAGCAGCGTCAGGTCCGAAGGCACAGATACGCAGTATTTT. The chain couples TRBV3-1 to TRBJ2-3; D is uncertain. Deletions cut 5 bases from V and 1 base from J, with 13 bases between. This CDR3 spans 15 amino acids. Germline CDR1 is LGHDT and CDR2 is YNNKEL (reference sequence).

This clonotype was found a few times. Being one base from a much bigger clone, this may be a read error. The chain is built from TRBV7-2 and TRBJ2-3; 9 bases fit TRBD1. The CDR3 is 14 amino acids. The V and J ends lost 8 bases and 4 bases, in that order; junction bases with no gene match: 7. The germline V gene encodes CDR1 SGHTA and CDR2 FQGNSA. The CDR3 sequence is CASGPGQGADTQYF. CDR3 in DNA: TGTGCCAGCGGCCCGGGACAGGGCGCAGATACGCAGTATTTT.

This clonotype was seen many times. Here the CDR3 reads CAWSVQGLLAKNIQYF. As DNA, the CDR3 is TGTGCCTGGAGTGTACAGGGTTTACTAGCCAAAAACATTCAGTACTTC. The chain combines TRBV30 with TRBJ2-4; possible D gene TRBD1, 6 bases. V lost 0 bases, J lost 0 bases, and 12 bases lay in between. Germline V lookup: CDR1 GTSNPN, CDR2 SVGIG (reference sequence). This CDR3 region has 16 residues.

This clonotype appeared many times. The chain is built from TRBV3-1 and TRBJ2-2; TRBD2 agrees at 9 bases. The V segment lost 4 bases and the J segment 5 bases; nucleotides outside the gene matches: 5. Per the germline V gene, CDR1 is LGHDT and CDR2 is YNNKEL (reference sequence). There are 15 residues in the CDR3. The chain's CDR3 is CASSPFLAGTGELFF. CDR3 sequence (DNA): TGTGCCAGCAGCCCCTTCCTAGCGGGAACCGGGGAGCTGTTTTTT. Full variable domain (rest looked up from reference TRBV3-1 and TRBJ2-2): DTAVSQTPKYLVTQMGNDKSIKCEQNLGHDTMYWYKQDSKKFLKIMFSYNNKELIINETVPNRFSPKSPDKAHLNLHINSLELGDSAVYFCASSPFLAGTGELFFGEGSRLTVL.

This clonotype was seen many times. V and J are TRBV12-3 or TRBV12-4 and TRBJ2-5; D not resolved. CDR3 length: 12 residues. V was shortened by 1 base and J by 5 bases, with 5 bases between the two germline ends. CDR3 region: CASSLDVETQYF. The CDR3 nucleotides are TGTGCCAGCAGTTTAGATGTCGAGACCCAGTACTTC.

This clonotype occurred many times. The rearrangement links TRBV7-8 to TRBJ2-1; D uncertain. Trimming pared 4 bases from V and 9 bases from J, leaving 19 bases between. This CDR3 is built from 15 residues. The germline gives CDR1 SGHVS, CDR2 FQNEAQ. The CDR3 nucleotides read TGTGCCAGCAGCTCCCCGGCTTTGGACGGTAGTGAGCAGTTCTTC. Protein sequence: CASSSPALDGSEQFF. Supplemented by reference TRBV7-8 and TRBJ2-1, the full variable domain reads GAGVSQSPRYKVAKRGQDVALRCDPISGHVSLFWYQQALGQGPEFLTYFQNEAQLDKSGLPSDRFFAERPEGSVSTLKIQRTQQEDSAVYLCASSSPALDGSEQFFGPGTRLTVL.

This clonotype occurred a few times. This chain uses TRBV29-1 with TRBJ2-7; D is possibly TRBD1 (6 bases). Trimming shortened V by 4 bases and J by 5 bases, and 15 bases separated the two germline ends. CDR1 SQVTM and CDR2 ANQGSEA come from the germline V gene. This CDR3 contains 13 residues. CDR3 sequence: CSVVAGDVHEQYF. The CDR3 DNA reads TGCAGCGTTGTGGCAGGGGACGTCCACGAGCAGTACTTC.

This clonotype turned up a few times. The rearrangement links TRBV6-2 or TRBV6-3 to TRBJ1-2; D remains unclear. The germline V gene has CDR1 MNHEY and CDR2 SVGEGT. The V and J ends lost 5 bases and 8 bases respectively, with 15 bases between them. The CDR3 sequence is 13 residues long. This chain's CDR3 is CASSPRWGRGYTF. The CDR3 DNA sequence: TGTGCCAGCAGTCCCCGTTGGGGTCGGGGCTACACCTTC.